This T cell receptor (beta chain) is drawn from a study of cytomegalovirus exposure and HLA in healthy donors. In the case of this clone: Its target is unknown.

CDR1 and CDR2 (germline): LNHDA, SQIVND (reference sequence). CDR3 size: 15 residues. V was trimmed by 5 bases and J by 2 bases, leaving 13 bases between them. General observations from the study: A missense variant in DCLRE1C was later tied to TCR beta V- and J-gene trimming.

A multiplex PCR was run with 60 Vbeta primers and 13 Jbeta primers. Produced via immunoSEQ multiplex PCR; TCRdb's table is partial and in-frame only. Among some 160,000 clones, 65% to 80% were seen once, and the ten largest hold 1.6%. Donors had nominal health at sampling but likely had unrecorded immune exposures. Sequencing was done on a sample of PBMCs. The gene calls are TRBV19 and TRBJ1-5, with D possibly TRBD1 on 6 matching bases. This receptor was obtained from a woman under 40 in good health and CMV-seronegative. As DNA, the CDR3 is TGTGCCAGTAGTTTCGGGGGGCTCGGCAATCAGCCCCAGCATTTT. Its translation: CASSFGGLGNQPQHF. Based on the CDR3 plus reference TRBV19 and TRBJ1-5, the full variable domain is DGGITQSPKYLFRKEGQNVTLSCEQNLNHDAMYWYRQDPGQGLRLIYYSQIVNDFQKGDIAEGYSVSREKKESFPLTVTSAQKNPTAFYLCASSFGGLGNQPQHFGDGTRLSIL.